This TCR beta chain was documented in a study of cytomegalovirus exposure and HLA in healthy donors. Broader study findings: V- and J-gene trimming in TCR beta was tied to a missense DCLRE1C variant by an analysis performed later. Reportedly, cytomegalovirus status was diagnosed with high sensitivity and specificity. Some V segments, including TRBV6-2 and TRBV6-3, were excluded as indistinguishable.

With 60 Vbeta and 13 Jbeta primers, the PCR was carried out. Here immunoSEQ multiplex PCR was the method, and the copy in TCRdb shows in-frame clones only, minus some. The sample includes roughly 150,000 clones, over 8% seen only once; the top ten take 1.5% to 2%. The V gene end was trimmed by 3 bases and the J gene end by 2 bases; junction bases not matched to a gene: 12. The germline gives CDR1 GTSNPN, CDR2 SVGIG (reference sequence). The CDR3 is 17 amino acids. Points on this clone: Its specificity is not known.

Sequences were obtained from PBMCs. The TCR originated in a male donor in good health and CMV-seronegative. The chain carries TRBV30 and TRBJ2-7; 11 bases match TRBD2. The CDR3 coding sequence is TGTGCCTGGAGATCGGGACTAGCGGCAGATCAAACCTACGAGCAGTACTTC. Translating gives CAWRSGLAADQTYEQYF.